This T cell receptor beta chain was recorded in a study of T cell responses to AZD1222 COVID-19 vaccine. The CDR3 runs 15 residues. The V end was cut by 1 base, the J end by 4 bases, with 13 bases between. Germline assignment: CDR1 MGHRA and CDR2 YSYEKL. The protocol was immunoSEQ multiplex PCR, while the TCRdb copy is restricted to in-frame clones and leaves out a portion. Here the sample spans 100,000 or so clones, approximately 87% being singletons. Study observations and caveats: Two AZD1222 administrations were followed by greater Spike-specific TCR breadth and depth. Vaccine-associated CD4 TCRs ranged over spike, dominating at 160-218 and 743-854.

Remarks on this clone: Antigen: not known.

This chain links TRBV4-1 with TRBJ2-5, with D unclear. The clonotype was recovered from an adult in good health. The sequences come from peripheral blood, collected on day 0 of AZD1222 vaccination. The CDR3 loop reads CASSQVILIRETQYF. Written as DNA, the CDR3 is TGCGCCAGCAGCCAAGTTATCTTAATCCGAGAGACCCAGTACTTC.